This entry features one TCR beta chain sequence. This clone was picked up one time. The specificity of this receptor is unknown. No qualities accompany the bases; no much larger clone lies one base away. The sample is drawn from a study of blood T cell repertoires in COVID-19 (dated by TCRdb to the early 2020s). With regard to the full study: Samples from collaborators originated in the United States, Italy and Spain and spanned both the acute and convalescent phases of COVID-19. The prospective study material was composed of cDNA or gDNA derived from T cells, B-cell-depleted T cells, or PBMCs. Deeply sampled blood TCRbeta repertoires from subjects exposed to, actively infected with, or recovered from COVID-19 were included in the dataset. A freely available public database, intended as a resource for researchers studying the immune response to SARS-CoV-2, is where the repertoires were released. Samples came from the ongoing ImmuneRACE study (first 160 participants) plus 1,254 subjects from 6 global collaborators. Sample metadata almost always included a de-identified subject ID, COVID-19 status, age in years and sex. Where HLA class I and class II types were available, the types were taken from metadata supplied by the sample provider, not from assay-based typing. Broader findings and caveats from the paper: How much clinical and demographic metadata was included differed by source and by participant, and the metadata was provided uncurated.

V is trimmed back by 6 bases and J by 2 bases, and the junction contains 7 bases that no gene match accounts for. CDR1 KGHDR and CDR2 SFDVKD are derived from the germline V gene. Including cysteine and phenylalanine, the CDR3 has 15 amino acids. The retained sequence is limited to the CDR3, 45 bases, with the frame set at the first base. TCRbeta CDR3 regions were amplified from genomic DNA using the immunoSEQ Assay, a bias-controlled multiplex PCR. The original pipeline was this. Within the assay, amplification of reference gene primers was used to estimate how many nucleated cells each sample contained. Sequence reads were collapsed and filtered to measure the absolute abundance of every unique TCRbeta CDR3 rearrangement. Productive Simpson clonality was computed per sample as the square root of Simpson's diversity index over productive rearrangements. Drawn from immuneACCESS, this table holds only the in-frame rearrangements with V and J called that TCRdb kept. Clones are partly lost; checked studies trace under half to an unresolved V gene and leave the rest unexplained. For V, J and clone size, that table is used; D and trimming come from the DNA. The sample table records fewer than 150,000 clones; more than 75% of these occur just once. Of the sample, more than 3.5% falls within the top ten clones.

Collaborating institutions collected whole blood in K2EDTA tubes following their own protocols. Collaborator samples were shipped for TCRbeta analysis as frozen whole blood, isolated PBMCs, or DNA extracted from either sample type. Sequencing was performed on peripheral blood. The chain is made from TRBV24-1 and TRBJ2-5; 8 bases in between match TRBD2. This receptor was obtained from a woman between 40 and 50 years old with acute or convalescent COVID-19. In nucleotide form, the sequence is TGTGCCACCAGTACTACTAGCGGCGCACAAGAGACCCAGTACTTC. Protein translation: CATSTTSGAQETQYF.